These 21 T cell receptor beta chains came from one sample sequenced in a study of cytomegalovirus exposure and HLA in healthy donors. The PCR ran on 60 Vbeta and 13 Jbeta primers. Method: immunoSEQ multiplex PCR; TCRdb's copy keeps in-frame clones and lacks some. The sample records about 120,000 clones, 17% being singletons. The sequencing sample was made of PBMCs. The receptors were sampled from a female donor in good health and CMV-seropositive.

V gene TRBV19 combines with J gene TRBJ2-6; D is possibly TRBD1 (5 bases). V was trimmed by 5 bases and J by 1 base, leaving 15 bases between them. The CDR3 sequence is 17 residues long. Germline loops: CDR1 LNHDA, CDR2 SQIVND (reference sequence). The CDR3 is CASSPGRVRSGANVLTF. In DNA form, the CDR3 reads TGTGCCAGTAGTCCGGGCAGGGTGAGGTCTGGGGCCAACGTCCTGACTTTC.

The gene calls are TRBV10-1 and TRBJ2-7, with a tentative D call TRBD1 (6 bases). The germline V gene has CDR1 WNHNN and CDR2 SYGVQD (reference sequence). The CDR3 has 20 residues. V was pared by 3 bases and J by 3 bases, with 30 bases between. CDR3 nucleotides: TGCGCCAGCAGTGACTGTTGGGACATCTCGGGTCCGAAGGCTTACTACGAGCAGTACTTC. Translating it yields CASSDCWDISGPKAYYEQYF.

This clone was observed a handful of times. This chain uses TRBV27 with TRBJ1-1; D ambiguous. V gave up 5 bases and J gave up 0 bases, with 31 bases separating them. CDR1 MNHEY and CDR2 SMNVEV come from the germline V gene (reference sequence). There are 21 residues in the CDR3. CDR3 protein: CASSGRRVPTNLLLLNTEAFF. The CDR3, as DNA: TGTGCCAGCAGTGGGAGGCGGGTCCCCACCAACCTCCTCCTCTTGAACACTGAAGCTTTCTTT.

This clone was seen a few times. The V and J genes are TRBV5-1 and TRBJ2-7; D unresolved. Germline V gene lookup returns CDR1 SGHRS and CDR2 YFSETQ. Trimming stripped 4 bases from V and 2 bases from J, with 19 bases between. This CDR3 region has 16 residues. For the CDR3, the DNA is TGCGCCAGCAGCCCTCAAACGTTCGACATCCCCTACGAGCAGTACTTC. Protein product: CASSPQTFDIPYEQYF.

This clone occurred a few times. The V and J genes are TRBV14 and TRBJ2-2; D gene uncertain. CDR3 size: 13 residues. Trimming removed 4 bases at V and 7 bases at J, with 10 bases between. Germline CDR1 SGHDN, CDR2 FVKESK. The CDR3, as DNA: TGTGCCAGCAGCCTAGTAAACGGCGGGGAGCTGTTTTTT. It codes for CASSLVNGGELFF.

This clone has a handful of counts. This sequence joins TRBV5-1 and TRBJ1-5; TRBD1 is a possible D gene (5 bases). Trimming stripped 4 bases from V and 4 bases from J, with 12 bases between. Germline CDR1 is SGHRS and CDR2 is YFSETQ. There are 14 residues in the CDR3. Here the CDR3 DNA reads TGCGCCAGCAGCGACGGACACGGGAATCAGCCCCAGCATTTT. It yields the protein CASSDGHGNQPQHF.

In DNA, the CDR3 is TGTGCCAGCAGTGAATTGCAGGGAGGCTACGAGCAGTACTTC. Amino acid sequence: CASSELQGGYEQYF. This chain connects TRBV2 to TRBJ2-7; tentative D call: TRBD2 (6 bases). The germline V gene encodes CDR1 SNHLY and CDR2 FYNNEI. The CDR3 length is 14 residues. V was cut by 2 bases and J by 3 bases, with 11 bases left in between.

CDR3 protein: CASNRGQTYEQYF. The CDR3 coding sequence is TGTGCCAGCAATCGGGGACAGACCTACGAGCAGTACTTC. The gene calls are TRBV2 and TRBJ2-7, with 7 bases aligning to TRBD1. This CDR3 comprises 13 residues. V gave up 7 bases and J gave up 2 bases; unmatched junction bases: 5. The germline V gene encodes CDR1 SNHLY and CDR2 FYNNEI.

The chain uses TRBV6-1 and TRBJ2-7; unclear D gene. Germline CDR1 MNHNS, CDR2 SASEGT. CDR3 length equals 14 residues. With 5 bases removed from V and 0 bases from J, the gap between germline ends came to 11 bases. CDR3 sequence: CASSLGQISYEQYF. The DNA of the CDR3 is TGTGCCAGCAGTCTTGGCCAGATCTCCTACGAGCAGTACTTC.

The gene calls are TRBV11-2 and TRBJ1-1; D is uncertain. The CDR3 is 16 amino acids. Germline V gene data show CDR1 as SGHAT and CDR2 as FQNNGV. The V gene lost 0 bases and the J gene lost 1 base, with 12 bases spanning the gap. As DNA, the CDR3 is TGTGCCAGCAGCTTAGACCACCTGAGCCCGAACACTGAAGCTTTCTTT. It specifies CASSLDHLSPNTEAFF.

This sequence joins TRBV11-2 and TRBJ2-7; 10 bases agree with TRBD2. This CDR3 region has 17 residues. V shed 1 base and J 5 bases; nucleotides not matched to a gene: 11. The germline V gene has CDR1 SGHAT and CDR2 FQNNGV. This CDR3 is CASSLVRASGSNHEQYF. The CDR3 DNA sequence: TGTGCCAGCAGCTTAGTACGGGCTAGCGGGAGTAACCACGAGCAGTACTTC.

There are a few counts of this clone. The CDR3, as DNA: TGTGCCAGCAGTGACAACCACCGTTGGACTAGTGCAGATACGCAGTATTTT. Residues: CASSDNHRWTSADTQYF. This chain joins TRBV2 and TRBJ2-3; TRBD2 aligns across 7 bases. Germline V CDR1 and CDR2: SNHLY, FYNNEI. This CDR3 is 17 amino acids long. V shed 3 bases and J 4 bases; nucleotides not matched to a gene: 13.

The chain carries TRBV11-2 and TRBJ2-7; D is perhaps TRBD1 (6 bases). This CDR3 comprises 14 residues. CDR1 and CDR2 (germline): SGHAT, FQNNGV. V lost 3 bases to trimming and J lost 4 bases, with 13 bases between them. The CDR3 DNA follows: TGTGCCAGCAGCTTCGAACAGGGAAGTTACGAGCAGTACTTC. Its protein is CASSFEQGSYEQYF.

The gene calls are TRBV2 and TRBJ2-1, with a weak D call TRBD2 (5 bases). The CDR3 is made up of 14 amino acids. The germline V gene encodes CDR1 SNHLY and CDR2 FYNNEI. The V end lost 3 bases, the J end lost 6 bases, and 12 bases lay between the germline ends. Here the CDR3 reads CASSETWRANEQFF. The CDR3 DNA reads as TGTGCCAGCAGTGAGACTTGGCGGGCCAATGAGCAGTTCTTC.

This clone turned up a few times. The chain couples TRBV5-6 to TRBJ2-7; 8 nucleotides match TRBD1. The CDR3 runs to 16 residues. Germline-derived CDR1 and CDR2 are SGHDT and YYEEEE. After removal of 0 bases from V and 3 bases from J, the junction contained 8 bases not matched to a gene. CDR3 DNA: TGTGCCAGCAGCTTGGGGCAGGGGGCGTTGGGCTACGAGCAGTACTTC. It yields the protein CASSLGQGALGYEQYF.

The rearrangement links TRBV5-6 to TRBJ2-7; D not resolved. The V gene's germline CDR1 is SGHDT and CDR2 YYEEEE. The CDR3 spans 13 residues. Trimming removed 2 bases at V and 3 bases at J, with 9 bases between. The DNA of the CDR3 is TGTGCCAGCAGCTTTGGGCCAAACTACGAGCAGTACTTC. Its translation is CASSFGPNYEQYF. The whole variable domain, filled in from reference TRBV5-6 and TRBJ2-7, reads DAGVTQSPTHLIKTRGQQVTLRCSPKSGHDTVSWYQQALGQGPQFIFQYYEEEERQRGNFPDRFSGHQFPNYSSELNVNALLLGDSALYLCASSFGPNYEQYFGPGTRLTVT.

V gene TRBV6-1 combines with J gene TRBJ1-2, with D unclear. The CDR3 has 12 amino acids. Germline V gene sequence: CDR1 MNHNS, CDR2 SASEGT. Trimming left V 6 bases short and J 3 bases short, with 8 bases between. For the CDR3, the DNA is TGTGCCAGCAGGCCACGGTACTATGGCTACACCTTC. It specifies CASRPRYYGYTF.

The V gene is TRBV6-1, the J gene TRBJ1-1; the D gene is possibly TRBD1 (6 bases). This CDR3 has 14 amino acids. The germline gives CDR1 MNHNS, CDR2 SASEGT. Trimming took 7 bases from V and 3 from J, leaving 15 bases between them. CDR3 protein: CASTRGASDTEAFF. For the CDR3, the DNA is TGTGCCAGCACCCGGGGGGCGTCGGACACTGAAGCTTTCTTT.

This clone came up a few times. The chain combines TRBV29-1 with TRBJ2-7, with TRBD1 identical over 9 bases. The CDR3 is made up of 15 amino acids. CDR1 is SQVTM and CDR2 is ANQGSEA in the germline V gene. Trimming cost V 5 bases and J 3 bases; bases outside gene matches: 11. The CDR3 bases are TGCAGCGTTCGGGGAACCGGGACAGGGATCTACGAGCAGTACTTC. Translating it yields CSVRGTGTGIYEQYF.

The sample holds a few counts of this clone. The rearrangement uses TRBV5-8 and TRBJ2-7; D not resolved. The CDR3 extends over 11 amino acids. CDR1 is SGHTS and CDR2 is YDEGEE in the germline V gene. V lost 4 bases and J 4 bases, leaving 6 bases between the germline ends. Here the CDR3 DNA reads TGTGCCAGCAGCCTTACTTACGAGCAGTACTTC. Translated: CASSLTYEQYF.

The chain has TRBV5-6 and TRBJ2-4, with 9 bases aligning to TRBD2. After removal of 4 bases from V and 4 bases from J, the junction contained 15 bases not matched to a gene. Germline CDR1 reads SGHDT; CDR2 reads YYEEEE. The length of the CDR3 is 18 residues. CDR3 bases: TGTGCCAGCAGCCGCCGCTTCCCTGTGCGGGAGGGTAAAAACATTCAGTACTTC. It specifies CASSRRFPVREGKNIQYF.